This TCR beta chain is drawn from a study of blood T cell repertoires in COVID-19. Turning to the study itself: Samples taken during acute and convalescent COVID-19 were collected in the United States, Italy and Spain.

Original analysis: Reference gene primer amplification gave estimated nucleated cell counts. Profiling relied on immunoSEQ multiplex PCR, and the TCRdb table lists in-frame clones only, not all of them. V and J calls plus clone size are reproduced from that table; the DNA served to infer D and trimming. This table has some 150,000 clones, roughly 90% appearing once. The sequence derives from a man in his fifties with active or convalescent COVID-19. Material: peripheral blood.

The CDR3 nucleotides read TGTGCCAGCAGCCAAAGCGGGAGGGCCATGGATACGCAGTATTTT. As protein: CASSQSGRAMDTQYF. This chain uses TRBV6-2 or TRBV6-3 with TRBJ2-3; TRBD2 agrees at 10 bases. The CDR3 contains 15 residues. V dropped 6 bases and J dropped 6; count of bases not matched to a gene: 9. From germline, CDR1 is MNHEY and CDR2 SVGEGT.